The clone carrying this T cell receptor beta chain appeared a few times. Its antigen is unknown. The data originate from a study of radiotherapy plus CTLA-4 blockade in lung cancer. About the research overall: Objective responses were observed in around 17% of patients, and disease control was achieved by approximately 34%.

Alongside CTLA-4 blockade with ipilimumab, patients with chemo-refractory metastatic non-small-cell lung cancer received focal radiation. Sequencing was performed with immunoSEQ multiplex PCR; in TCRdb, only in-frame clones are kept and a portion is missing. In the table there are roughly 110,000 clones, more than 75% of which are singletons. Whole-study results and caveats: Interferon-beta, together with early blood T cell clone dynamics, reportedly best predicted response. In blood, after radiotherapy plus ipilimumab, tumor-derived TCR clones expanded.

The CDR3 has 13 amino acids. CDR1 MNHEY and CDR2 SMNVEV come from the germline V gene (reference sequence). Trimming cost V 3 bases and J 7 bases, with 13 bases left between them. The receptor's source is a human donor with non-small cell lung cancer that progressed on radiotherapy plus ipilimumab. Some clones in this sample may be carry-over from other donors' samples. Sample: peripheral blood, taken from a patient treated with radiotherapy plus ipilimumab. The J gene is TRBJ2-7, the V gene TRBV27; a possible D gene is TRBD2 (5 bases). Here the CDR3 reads CASSFAFPGEQYF. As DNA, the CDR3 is TGTGCCAGCAGTTTCGCTTTCCCGGGGGAGCAGTACTTC.